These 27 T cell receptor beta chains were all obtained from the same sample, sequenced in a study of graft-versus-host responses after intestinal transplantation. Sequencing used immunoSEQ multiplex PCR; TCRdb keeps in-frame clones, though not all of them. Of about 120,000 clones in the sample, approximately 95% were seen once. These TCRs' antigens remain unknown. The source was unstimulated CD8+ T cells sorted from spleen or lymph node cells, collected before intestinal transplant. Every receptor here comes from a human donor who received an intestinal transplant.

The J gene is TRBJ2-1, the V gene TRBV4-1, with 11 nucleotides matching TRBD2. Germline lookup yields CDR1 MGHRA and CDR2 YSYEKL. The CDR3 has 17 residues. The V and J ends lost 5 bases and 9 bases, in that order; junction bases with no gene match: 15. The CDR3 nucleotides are TGCGCCAGCAGCTATACCCCGACTAGCGGGAATGGGGGTGAGCAGTTCTTC. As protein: CASSYTPTSGNGGEQFF.

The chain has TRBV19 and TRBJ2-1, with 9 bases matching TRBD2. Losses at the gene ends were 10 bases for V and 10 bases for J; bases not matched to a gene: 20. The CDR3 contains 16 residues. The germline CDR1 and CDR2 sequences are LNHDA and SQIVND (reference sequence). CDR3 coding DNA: TGTGCCACTATGGTATTCGGGACTAGCCTAGGTGTAGAGCAGTTCTTC. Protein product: CATMVFGTSLGVEQFF.

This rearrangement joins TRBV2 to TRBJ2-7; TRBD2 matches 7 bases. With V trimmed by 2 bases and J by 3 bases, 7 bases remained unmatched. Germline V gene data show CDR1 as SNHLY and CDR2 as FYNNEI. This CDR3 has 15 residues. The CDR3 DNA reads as TGTGCCAGCAGTGAACAGGGAGGGAAGTACTACGAGCAGTACTTC. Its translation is CASSEQGGKYYEQYF. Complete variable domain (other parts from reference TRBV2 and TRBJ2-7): EPEVTQTPSHQVTQMGQEVILRCVPISNHLYFYWYRQILGQKVEFLVSFYNNEISEKSEIFDDQFSVERPDGSNFTLKIRSTKLEDSAMYFCASSEQGGKYYEQYFGPGTRLTVT.

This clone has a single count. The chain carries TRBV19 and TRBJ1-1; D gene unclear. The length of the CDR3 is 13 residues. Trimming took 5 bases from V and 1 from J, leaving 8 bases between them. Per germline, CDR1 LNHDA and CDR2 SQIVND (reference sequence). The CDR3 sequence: CASSLAGNTEAFF. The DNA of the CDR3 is TGTGCCAGTAGTTTGGCGGGGAACACTGAAGCTTTCTTT.

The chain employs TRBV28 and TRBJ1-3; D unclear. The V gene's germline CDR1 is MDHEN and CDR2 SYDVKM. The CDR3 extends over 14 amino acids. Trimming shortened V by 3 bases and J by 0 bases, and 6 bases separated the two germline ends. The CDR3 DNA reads TGTGCCAGCAGTTTGTCGGACTCTGGAAACACCATATATTTT. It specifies CASSLSDSGNTIYF.

CDR3 in amino acids: CATLRSGEANYGYTF. CDR3 DNA sequence: TGTGCCACCCTGCGCTCGGGGGAAGCTAACTATGGCTACACCTTC. V is TRBV19 and J is TRBJ1-2; possible D gene TRBD1, 5 bases. Trimming took 10 bases from V and 0 from J, leaving 18 bases between them. The CDR3 sequence is 15 residues long. Germline V gives CDR1 LNHDA, CDR2 SQIVND (reference sequence).

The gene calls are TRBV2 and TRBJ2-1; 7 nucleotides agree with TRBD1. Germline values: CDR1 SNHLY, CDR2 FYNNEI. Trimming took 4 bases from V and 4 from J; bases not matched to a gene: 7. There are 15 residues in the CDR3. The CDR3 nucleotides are TGTGCCAGCAGTGTTGGACAGGCTCAATACAATGAGCAGTTCTTC. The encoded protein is CASSVGQAQYNEQFF.

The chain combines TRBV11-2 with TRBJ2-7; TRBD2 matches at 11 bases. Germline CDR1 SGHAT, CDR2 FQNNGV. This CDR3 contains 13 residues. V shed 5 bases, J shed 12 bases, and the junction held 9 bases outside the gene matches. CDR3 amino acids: CASSPGLAASWYF. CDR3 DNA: TGTGCCAGCAGCCCGGGACTAGCGGCCTCCTGGTACTTC. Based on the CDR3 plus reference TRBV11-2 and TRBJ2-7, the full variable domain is EAGVAQSPRYKIIEKRQSVAFWCNPISGHATLYWYQQILGQGPKLLIQFQNNGVVDDSQLPKDRFSAERLKGVDSTLKIQPAKLEDSAVYLCASSPGLAASWYFGPGTRLTVT.

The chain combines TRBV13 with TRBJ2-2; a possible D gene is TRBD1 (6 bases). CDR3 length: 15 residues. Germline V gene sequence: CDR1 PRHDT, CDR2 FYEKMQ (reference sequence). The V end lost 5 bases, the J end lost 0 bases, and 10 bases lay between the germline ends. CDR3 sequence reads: CASSPDSTNTGELFF. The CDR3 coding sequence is TGTGCCAGCAGCCCGGACAGCACGAACACCGGGGAGCTGTTTTTT.

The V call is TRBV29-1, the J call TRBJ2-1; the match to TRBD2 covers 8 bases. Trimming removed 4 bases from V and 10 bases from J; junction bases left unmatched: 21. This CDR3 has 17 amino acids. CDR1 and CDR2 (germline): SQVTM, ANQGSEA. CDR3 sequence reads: CSVVRVPAGGVNPEQFF. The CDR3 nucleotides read TGCAGCGTTGTTCGGGTCCCGGCGGGAGGCGTCAACCCCGAGCAGTTCTTC.

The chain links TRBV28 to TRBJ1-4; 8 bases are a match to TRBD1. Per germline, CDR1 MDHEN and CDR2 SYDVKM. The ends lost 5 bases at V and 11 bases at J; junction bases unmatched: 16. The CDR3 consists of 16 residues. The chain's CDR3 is CASSADRGQNRGKLFF. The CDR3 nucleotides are TGTGCCAGCAGTGCCGACAGGGGACAAAATCGGGGGAAACTGTTTTTT.

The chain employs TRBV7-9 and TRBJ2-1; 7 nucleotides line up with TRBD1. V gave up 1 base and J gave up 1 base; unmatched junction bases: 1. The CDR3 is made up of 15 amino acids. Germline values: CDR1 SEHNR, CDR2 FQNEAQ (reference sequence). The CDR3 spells CASSLGTGSYNEQFF. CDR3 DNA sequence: TGTGCCAGCAGCTTAGGGACAGGTTCCTACAATGAGCAGTTCTTC. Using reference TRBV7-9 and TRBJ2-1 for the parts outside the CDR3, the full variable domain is DTGVSQNPRHKITKRGQNVTFRCDPISEHNRLYWYRQTLGQGPEFLTYFQNEAQLEKSRLLSDRFSAERPKGSFSTLEIQRTEQGDSAMYLCASSLGTGSYNEQFFGPGTRLTVL.

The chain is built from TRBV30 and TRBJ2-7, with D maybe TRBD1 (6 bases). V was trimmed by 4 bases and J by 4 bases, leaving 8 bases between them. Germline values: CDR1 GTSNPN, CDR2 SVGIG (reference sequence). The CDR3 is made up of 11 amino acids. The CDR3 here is CAWMRGYEQYF. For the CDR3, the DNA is TGTGCCTGGATGAGGGGGTACGAGCAGTACTTC.

The CDR3 coding sequence is TGTGCCAGCAGTCTCGGGACTAGCGGGAGGCCTGAGACCCAGTACTTC. This encodes CASSLGTSGRPETQYF. The J gene is TRBJ2-5, the V gene TRBV28, with 15 bases lining up with TRBD2. The CDR3 runs 16 residues. Germline V CDR1 and CDR2: MDHEN, SYDVKM. J gave up 5 bases and V 5 bases, and 6 bases lay outside the gene matches.

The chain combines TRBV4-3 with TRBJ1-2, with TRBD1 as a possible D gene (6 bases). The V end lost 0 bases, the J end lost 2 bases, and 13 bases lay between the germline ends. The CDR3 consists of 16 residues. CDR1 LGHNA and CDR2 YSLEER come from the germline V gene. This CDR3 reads CASSQDSGAPNYGYTF. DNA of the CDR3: TGCGCCAGCAGCCAAGATTCGGGGGCTCCGAACTATGGCTACACCTTC.

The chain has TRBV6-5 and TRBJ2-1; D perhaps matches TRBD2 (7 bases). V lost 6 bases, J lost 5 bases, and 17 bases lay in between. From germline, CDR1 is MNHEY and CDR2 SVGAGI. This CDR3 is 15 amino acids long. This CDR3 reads CASSPGRGHDNEQFF. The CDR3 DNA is TGTGCCAGCAGCCCAGGGAGGGGACACGACAATGAGCAGTTCTTC.

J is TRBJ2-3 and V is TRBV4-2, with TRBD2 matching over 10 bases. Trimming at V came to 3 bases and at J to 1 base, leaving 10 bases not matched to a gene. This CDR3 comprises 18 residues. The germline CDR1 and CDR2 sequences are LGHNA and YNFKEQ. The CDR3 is CASSHVRLAGEGTDTQYF. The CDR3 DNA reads TGTGCCAGCAGCCATGTAAGGCTAGCGGGAGAGGGCACAGATACGCAGTATTTT.

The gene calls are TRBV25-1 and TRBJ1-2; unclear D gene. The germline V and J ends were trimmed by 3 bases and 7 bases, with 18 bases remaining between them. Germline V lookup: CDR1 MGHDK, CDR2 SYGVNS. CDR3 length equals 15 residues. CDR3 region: CASSDLGQIASGYTF. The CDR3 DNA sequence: TGTGCCAGCAGTGATCTAGGGCAGATTGCTTCTGGCTACACCTTC.

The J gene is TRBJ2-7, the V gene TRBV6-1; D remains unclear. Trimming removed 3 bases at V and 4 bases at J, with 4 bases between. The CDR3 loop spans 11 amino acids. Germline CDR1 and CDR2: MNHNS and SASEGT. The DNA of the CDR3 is TGTGCCAGCAGTGACTCATACGAGCAGTACTTC. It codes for CASSDSYEQYF.

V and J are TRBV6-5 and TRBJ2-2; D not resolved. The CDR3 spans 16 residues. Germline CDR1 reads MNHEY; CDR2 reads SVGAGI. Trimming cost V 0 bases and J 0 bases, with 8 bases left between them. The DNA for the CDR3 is TGTGCCAGCAGTTACTCGAACGGCCCGAACACCGGGGAGCTGTTTTTT. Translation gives CASSYSNGPNTGELFF.

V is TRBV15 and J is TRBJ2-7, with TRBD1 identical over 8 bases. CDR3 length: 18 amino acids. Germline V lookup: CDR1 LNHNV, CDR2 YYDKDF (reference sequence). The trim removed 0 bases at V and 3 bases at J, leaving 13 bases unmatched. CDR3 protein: CATSRDLPGGTGNYEQYF. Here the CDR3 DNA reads TGTGCCACCAGCAGAGACCTGCCCGGAGGGACAGGCAACTACGAGCAGTACTTC.

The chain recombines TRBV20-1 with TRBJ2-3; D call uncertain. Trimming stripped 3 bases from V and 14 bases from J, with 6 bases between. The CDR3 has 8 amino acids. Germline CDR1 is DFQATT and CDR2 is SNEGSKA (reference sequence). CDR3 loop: CSARAGYF. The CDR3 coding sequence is TGCAGTGCTAGGGCTGGGTATTTT.

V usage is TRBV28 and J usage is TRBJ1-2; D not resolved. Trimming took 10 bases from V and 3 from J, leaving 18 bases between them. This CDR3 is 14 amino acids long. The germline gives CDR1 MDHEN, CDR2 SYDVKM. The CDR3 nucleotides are TGTGCCACCTCCCTTGAGGTCCAGTACTATGGCTACACCTTC. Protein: CATSLEVQYYGYTF.

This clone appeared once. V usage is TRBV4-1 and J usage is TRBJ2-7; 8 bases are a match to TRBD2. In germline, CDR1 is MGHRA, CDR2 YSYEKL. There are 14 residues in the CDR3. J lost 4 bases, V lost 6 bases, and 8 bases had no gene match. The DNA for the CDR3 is TGCGCCAGCAGTCTCGGGGGGGGTCGGTACGAGCAGTACTTC. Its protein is CASSLGGGRYEQYF.

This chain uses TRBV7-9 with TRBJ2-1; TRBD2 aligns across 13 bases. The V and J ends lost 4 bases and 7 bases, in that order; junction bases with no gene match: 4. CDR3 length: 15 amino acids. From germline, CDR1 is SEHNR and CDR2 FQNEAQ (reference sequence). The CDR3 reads CASSWTSGRGNEQFF. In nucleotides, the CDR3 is TGTGCCAGCAGCTGGACTAGCGGGAGAGGAAATGAGCAGTTCTTC.

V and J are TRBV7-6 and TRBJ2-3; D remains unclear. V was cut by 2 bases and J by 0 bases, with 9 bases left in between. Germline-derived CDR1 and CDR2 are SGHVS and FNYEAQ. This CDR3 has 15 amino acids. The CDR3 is CASSLLQSSTDTQYF. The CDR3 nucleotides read TGTGCCAGCAGCTTACTGCAGTCTAGCACAGATACGCAGTATTTT.

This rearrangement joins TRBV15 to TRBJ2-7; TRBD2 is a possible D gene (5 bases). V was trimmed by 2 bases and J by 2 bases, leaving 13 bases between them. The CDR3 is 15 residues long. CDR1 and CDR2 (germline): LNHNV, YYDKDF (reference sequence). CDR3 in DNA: TGTGCCACCAGCAGACTACCGGGGAGCACCTACGAGCAGTACTTC. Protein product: CATSRLPGSTYEQYF.